The text below deals with one TCR beta chain. Original handling: Amplification from reference gene primers served as the basis for estimated nucleated cell counts. Generated by immunoSEQ multiplex PCR, the TCRdb table keeps only in-frame clones and is missing some. V, J and clone size derive from that table, while D and trimming were established from the DNA sequence. The sample lists around 140,000 clones, roughly 83% occurring once. The data were taken from a study of blood T cell repertoires in COVID-19. In the study overall: Samples representing acute and convalescent COVID-19 were sourced from the United States, Italy and Spain. In each case, the material was cDNA or gDNA derived from T cells, B-cell-depleted T cells, or PBMCs.

This CDR3 region has 14 residues. The V end lost 6 bases, the J end lost 0 bases, and 9 bases lay between the germline ends. The germline CDR1 and CDR2 sequences are MNHEY and SVGAGI. Sequenced material: peripheral blood. This TCR came from a woman of 80 years or more with acute or convalescent COVID-19. The rearrangement links TRBV6-5 to TRBJ1-5; D is unresolved. CDR3 sequence (DNA): TGTGCCAGCAGGCGAGGGCATAGCAATCAGCCCCAGCATTTT. This translates into CASRRGHSNQPQHF.